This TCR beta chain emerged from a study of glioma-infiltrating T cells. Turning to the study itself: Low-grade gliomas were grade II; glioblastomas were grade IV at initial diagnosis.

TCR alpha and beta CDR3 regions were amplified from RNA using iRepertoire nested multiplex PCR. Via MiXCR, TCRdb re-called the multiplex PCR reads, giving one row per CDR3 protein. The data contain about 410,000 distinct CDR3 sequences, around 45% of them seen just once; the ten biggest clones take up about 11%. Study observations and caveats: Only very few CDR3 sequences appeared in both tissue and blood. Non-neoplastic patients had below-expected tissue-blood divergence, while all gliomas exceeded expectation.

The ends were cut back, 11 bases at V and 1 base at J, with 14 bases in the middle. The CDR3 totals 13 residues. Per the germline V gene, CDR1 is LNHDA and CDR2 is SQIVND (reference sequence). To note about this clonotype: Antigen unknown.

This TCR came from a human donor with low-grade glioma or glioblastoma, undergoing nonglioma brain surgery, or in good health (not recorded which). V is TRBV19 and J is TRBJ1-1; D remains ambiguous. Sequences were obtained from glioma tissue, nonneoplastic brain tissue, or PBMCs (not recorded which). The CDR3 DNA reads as TGTGCCTGTTCTGAGGCCAGGAACACTGAAGCTTTCTTT. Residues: CACSEARNTEAFF.